The clone carrying this T cell receptor (beta chain) turned up a few times. The antigen is not known. Trimming cost V 5 bases and J 5 bases, with 14 bases left between them. The CDR3 spans 13 residues. Germline values: CDR1 SGHDT, CDR2 YYEEEE. The data were obtained in a study of cytomegalovirus exposure and HLA in healthy donors. Primers: 60 Vbeta forward and 13 Jbeta reverse. Method: immunoSEQ multiplex PCR; TCRdb's copy keeps in-frame clones and lacks some. The sample shows 110,000 to 150,000 clones, around 70% of them seen only once. The study, taken as a whole, reports: Of the V segments, some could not be distinguished, including TRBV6-2 and TRBV6-3, and were excluded. TCR beta sequences reportedly predicted most subjects' HLA-A and HLA-B alleles accurately.

The receptor was isolated from a woman aged 25 to 39 in good health and CMV-seronegative. The chain uses TRBV5-6 and TRBJ2-7, with D perhaps TRBD1 (6 bases). The sequencing input was PBMCs. DNA for the CDR3: TGTGCCAGCAGTCGGCCTCAGGGGAACGAGCAGTACTTC. Protein sequence: CASSRPQGNEQYF.